This T cell receptor (beta chain) appears in the sequencing data of a study of patients and donors after allogeneic stem cell transplantation. One entry per CDR3 protein, called by TCRdb with MiXCR from the RT-PCR reads. The data contain about 960,000 distinct CDR3 sequences, approximately 18% of them seen just once; the ten biggest clones take up 6%. This clonotype occurred a few times. The CDR3 loop spans 14 amino acids. Germline CDR1 reads DFQATT; CDR2 reads SNEGSKA (reference sequence). V lost 2 bases, J lost 3 bases, and 10 bases lay in between. Sequenced: blood, either unsorted or a sorted T cell fraction (not recorded which). V is TRBV20-1 and J is TRBJ2-2; D call uncertain. The clonotype was recovered from a human donor who was either an allogeneic HSCT recipient or a stem cell or donor lymphocyte infusion donor (not recorded which). It is not recorded whose cells these are; they may come from a transplant donor. CDR3 bases: TGCAGTGCTAGAACCAGCAGCTACACCGGGGAGCTGTTTTTT. Protein: CSARTSSYTGELFF.